Listed here are 15 T cell receptor beta chains from one sample, sequenced in a study of T cells in Graves' hyperthyroidism and ophthalmopathy. Regions amplified from RNA transcripts were the TCR beta CDR3 regions. The HTBI primer set was used in a first-round RT-PCR of the TCR CDR3. MiXCR, run by TCRdb on the multiplex PCR reads, gives a single entry per CDR3 protein. The data contain nearly 750,000 distinct CDR3 sequences, around 40% of them singletons. Material: blood. These receptor sequences come from a woman aged 40 to 55 with Graves' hyperthyroidism.

This chain uses TRBV5-1 with TRBJ1-3; 8 bases are a match to TRBD1. J was trimmed by 4 bases and V by 1 base; bases with no gene match: 7. CDR1 SGHRS and CDR2 YFSETQ come from the germline V gene. The CDR3 consists of 16 residues. The CDR3 loop is CASSLTGGVAGNTIYF. CDR3 in DNA: TGCGCCAGCAGCTTGACAGGGGGAGTAGCCGGAAACACCATATATTTT.

V and J are TRBV24-1 and TRBJ2-7; 9 nucleotides match TRBD2. V was pared by 9 bases and J by 3 bases, with 5 bases of the junction left unmatched. This CDR3 comprises 13 residues. Germline-derived CDR1 and CDR2 are KGHDR and SFDVKD. The CDR3 region has the DNA TGTGCCACCGGCGGGAGGGGGAGCTACGAGCAGTACTTC. It specifies CATGGRGSYEQYF.

The chain links TRBV12-3 or TRBV12-4 to TRBJ1-5, with D unresolved. The V and J ends lost 3 bases and 6 bases respectively, with 12 bases between them. CDR3 length: 14 residues. The CDR3 nucleotides read TGTGCCAGCAGTTTCTCCCCGGCCGGTCAGCCCCAGCATTTT. Translation gives CASSFSPAGQPQHF.

Many counts were recorded for this clonotype. This sequence joins TRBV15 and TRBJ2-7; D remains ambiguous. The germline CDR1 and CDR2 sequences are LNHNV and YYDKDF (reference sequence). Trimming removed 0 bases from V and 5 bases from J, with 11 bases in between. This CDR3 contains 14 residues. The CDR3 DNA is TGTGCCACCAGCAGAGATCCTATTACTGACGAGCAGTACTTC. Encoded protein: CATSRDPITDEQYF.

This clonotype was picked up many times. The chain links TRBV7-2 to TRBJ2-3; D is unclear. Per germline, CDR1 SGHTA and CDR2 FQGNSA. The V and J ends lost 5 bases and 2 bases respectively, with 14 bases between them. This CDR3 contains 15 residues. The CDR3 sequence is CASSPAYRSTDTQYF. In DNA form, the CDR3 reads TGTGCCAGCAGCCCAGCCTACAGATCCACAGATACGCAGTATTTT. Drawing the rest from reference TRBV7-2 and TRBJ2-3, the complete variable domain is GAGVSQSPSNKVTEKGKDVELRCDPISGHTALYWYRQSLGQGLEFLIYFQGNSAPDKSGLPSDRFSAERTGGSVSTLTIQRTQQEDSAVYLCASSPAYRSTDTQYFGPGTRLTVL.

This clonotype was observed at least ten times. The V call is TRBV10-3, the J call TRBJ1-5; maybe TRBD1 (5 bases). CDR3 length equals 13 residues. Germline CDR1 reads ENHRY; CDR2 reads SYGVKD. V lost 3 bases to trimming and J lost 6 bases, with 9 bases between them. CDR3 nucleotides: TGTGCCATCAGTGACAGGGAAGGTCAGCCCCAGCATTTT. It is translated as CAISDREGQPQHF.

As concerns this clonotype: It may be a read error: a sequence one base away is much more abundant. The chain carries TRBV6-5 and TRBJ1-2; a possible D gene is TRBD1 (6 bases). Per germline, CDR1 MNHEY and CDR2 SVGAGI. Trimming pared 11 bases from V and 1 base from J, leaving 17 bases between. The CDR3 runs 14 residues. CDR3 DNA sequence: TGTGCCGGTGATCAGGGGATAAGTAACTATGGCTACACCTTC. This codes for CAGDQGISNYGYTF.

Concerning this clonotype: A single base separates this from a much larger clone, so it may be a read error. The chain couples TRBV9 to TRBJ1-1; D gene unclear. This CDR3 region has 13 residues. V lost 2 bases, J lost 1 base, and 6 bases lay in between. The germline CDR1 and CDR2 sequences are SGDLS and YYNGEE. CDR3 sequence: CASSVVPNTEAFF. The CDR3 nucleotides are TGTGCCAGCAGCGTTGTCCCGAACACTGAAGCTTTCTTT.

This clonotype was found many times. V is TRBV14 and J is TRBJ1-2, with D unclear. Germline CDR1 reads SGHDN; CDR2 reads FVKESK. V lost 4 bases, J lost 0 bases, and 15 bases lay in between. The CDR3 has 16 residues. The CDR3 loop reads CASSPSGSYTNYGYTF. CDR3 sequence (DNA): TGTGCCAGCAGCCCGAGTGGAAGCTACACTAACTATGGCTACACCTTC.

The rearrangement joins TRBV4-3 to TRBJ1-2; D is perhaps TRBD1 (5 bases). This CDR3 is 15 amino acids long. Germline V CDR1 and CDR2: LGHNA, YSLEER. V gave up 0 bases and J gave up 4 bases, with 12 bases separating them. This CDR3 is CASSQERGRVYGYTF. The CDR3 nucleotides are TGCGCCAGCAGCCAAGAGCGGGGGAGAGTCTATGGCTACACCTTC.

In this sample, this clonotype turned up many times. The chain joins TRBV4-3 to TRBJ2-5; D gene unclear. CDR1 and CDR2 (germline): LGHNA, YSLEER. With 1 base removed from V and 1 base from J, the gap between germline ends came to 10 bases. The CDR3 contains 15 residues. DNA of the CDR3: TGCGCCAGCAGCCAAGGGCTCACGGTCCAAGAGACCCAGTACTTC. It specifies CASSQGLTVQETQYF.

This clonotype was detected only a few times. The CDR3 region has the DNA TGCAGCGTTAGCGCCCATAACACCGGGGAGCTGTTTTTT. It specifies CSVSAHNTGELFF. This chain links TRBV29-1 with TRBJ2-2; no reliable D call. The CDR3 runs 13 residues. Germline lookup yields CDR1 SQVTM and CDR2 ANQGSEA. The germline V and J ends were trimmed by 5 bases and 2 bases, with 9 bases remaining between them.

This clonotype was seen only a few times. The chain carries TRBV11-2 and TRBJ2-7; maybe TRBD2 (5 bases). The CDR3 sequence is 15 residues long. CDR1 and CDR2 (germline): SGHAT, FQNNGV. V was trimmed by 5 bases and J by 0 bases, leaving 14 bases between them. This CDR3 is CASSPPTGSSYEQYF. The CDR3, as DNA: TGTGCCAGCAGCCCCCCCACGGGGAGCTCCTACGAGCAGTACTTC.

V is TRBV28 and J is TRBJ1-3; D call uncertain. The CDR3 extends over 14 amino acids. V was trimmed by 4 bases and J by 3 bases, leaving 10 bases between them. Per germline, CDR1 MDHEN and CDR2 SYDVKM. The CDR3 DNA reads as TGTGCCAGCAGTTCCATGGGGATTGGAAACACCATATATTTT. This translates into CASSSMGIGNTIYF.

There are many counts of this clonotype. The chain uses TRBV9 and TRBJ1-2; 8 nucleotides align to TRBD1. CDR3 size: 15 residues. V lost 0 bases and J lost 6; bases outside the gene matches: 7. Germline loops: CDR1 SGDLS, CDR2 YYNGEE. The CDR3 DNA is TGTGCCAGCAGCGTAGGAACAGGGGGTTTGGATGGCTACACCTTC. Its protein product is CASSVGTGGLDGYTF.